This TCR beta chain was recorded in a study of monozygotic twins with inflammatory bowel disease. TCRdb reprocessed the 5' RACE reads, with one entry per CDR3 protein and no DNA. The sample features around 450,000 distinct CDR3 sequences, with 2% to 3% in its top ten. Germline CDR1 DFQATT, CDR2 SNEGSKA (reference sequence). The CDR3 extends over 15 amino acids. Sample: blood. The V and J genes are TRBV20-1 and TRBJ2-1; no DNA is available, so the TRBD2 call from TCRdb remains unchecked. The TCR sequence derives from a human donor with ulcerative colitis or Crohn's disease, or a healthy co-twin of an affected twin (not recorded which). The CDR3: CSAPSGTSGRDEQFF.